This is a list of T cell receptor beta chains from one sample in a study of metastatic and nonmetastatic thyroid tumors. Using MiXCR, TCRdb re-called clones from the PCR reads. The sample lists about 25,000 clones, about 12% seen once, with approximately 17% in the top ten. Material: blood. The origin of the receptors is a female donor with papillary thyroid cancer or a benign thyroid nodule (not recorded which). Some clones in this sample may be carry-over from other donors' samples. Both conserved end residues are part of each CDR3. A D gene is named only where the DNA matches it firmly. The size field is filled for only some rows; it gives once, few, many or a size class.

TRBV19	NA	TRBJ2-1	TRBD2	CASTGGYGKEQSF	TGTGCCAGTACGGGGGGTTATGGCAAGGAGCAGTCCTTC
TRBV9	many	TRBJ2-3	NA	CASSPSARFGADTQYF	TGTGCCAGCAGCCCATCCGCCCGGTTTGGCGCAGATACGCAGTATTTT
TRBV7-9	many	TRBJ2-7	TRBD1	CASSTQTGAVLEQYF	TGTGCCAGCAGCACACAGACAGGGGCCGTCCTCGAGCAGTACTTC
TRBV4-2	many	TRBJ2-1	TRBD2	CASSQDLAGSYNEQFF	TGTGCCAGCAGCCAAGACTTAGCGGGGAGCTACAATGAGCAGTTCTTC
TRBV20-1	many	TRBJ2-4	NA	CSARAAGGVGSKNIQYF	TGCAGTGCTAGAGCTGCGGGCGGTGTGGGGTCAAAAAACATTCAGTACTTC
TRBV12-3/TRBV12-4	many	TRBJ1-1	NA	CASSSNRNTEAFF	TGTGCCAGCAGTTCGAACAGAAACACTGAAGCTTTCTTT
TRBV6-1	few	TRBJ2-1	TRBD1	CASSRQGARNEQFF	TGTGCCAGCAGCAGGCAGGGGGCGCGTAATGAGCAGTTCTTC
TRBV6-4	few	TRBJ2-1	TRBD2	CASRHPPHPGLEGDEQFF	TGTGCCAGCAGACACCCTCCGCATCCGGGACTAGAGGGCGATGAGCAGTTCTTC
TRBV9	many	TRBJ2-7	TRBD2	CASSTSGRAGEQYF	TGTGCCAGCAGCACAAGCGGGAGGGCTGGTGAGCAGTACTTC
TRBV20-1	many	TRBJ1-1	NA	CSARSSEGNTEAFF	TGCAGTGCTAGATCCAGTGAGGGGAACACTGAAGCTTTCTTT
TRBV13	many	TRBJ2-1	TRBD2	CASSSGGLAGAGSYNEQFF	TGTGCCAGCAGCTCAGGGGGACTAGCGGGAGCAGGCTCCTACAATGAGCAGTTCTTC
TRBV11-2	NA	TRBJ2-7	NA	CASREGPHPAYEQYF	TGTGCCAGCAGGGAAGGTCCTCATCCAGCCTACGAGCAGTACTTC
TRBV4-1	many	TRBJ1-1	NA	CASSPKDNPVNTEAFF	TGCGCCAGCAGCCCCAAGGACAACCCGGTGAACACTGAAGCTTTCTTT
TRBV28	many	TRBJ2-5	NA	CASSLLTRIETQYF	TGTGCCAGCAGTTTGTTGACTAGGATAGAGACCCAGTACTTC
TRBV12-3/TRBV12-4	many	TRBJ2-1	NA	CASSQVEARLFF	TGTGCCAGCAGCCAAGTAGAGGCCCGACTGTTCTTC
TRBV24-1	many	TRBJ2-6	TRBD1	CATQDRAGANVLTF	TGTGCCACCCAGGACAGGGCAGGGGCCAACGTCCTGACTTTC
TRBV6-1	few	TRBJ1-1	NA	CASSDQFTEAFF	TGTGCCAGCAGTGATCAGTTCACTGAAGCTTTCTTT
TRBV28	few	TRBJ2-1	NA	CASSLRRQSYNEQFF	TGTGCCAGCAGTCTCCGACGGCAATCCTACAATGAGCAGTTCTTC
TRBV2	many	TRBJ1-2	TRBD1	CASSSGQNYGYTF	TGTGCCAGCAGTTCGGGACAGAACTATGGCTACACCTTC
TRBV11-2	many	TRBJ2-7	TRBD1	CASSPPGTGAEQYF	TGTGCCAGCAGCCCCCCCGGGACAGGGGCCGAGCAGTACTTC
TRBV6-1	medium-sized	TRBJ1-2	TRBD1	CASSDVPGQGHGYTF	TGTGCCAGCAGTGATGTACCGGGACAGGGCCATGGCTACACCTTC
TRBV30	many	TRBJ1-1	NA	CAWRAGGPEAFF	TGTGCCTGGAGAGCCGGTGGGCCTGAAGCTTTCTTT
TRBV27	many	TRBJ1-1	NA	CASSPLSGGSEAFF	TGTGCCAGCAGTCCCCTTTCCGGGGGTTCGGAAGCTTTCTTT
TRBV20-1	many	TRBJ1-1	TRBD1	CTVPTGGEATEAFF	TGCACCGTCCCGACAGGGGGGGAGGCCACTGAAGCTTTCTTT
TRBV2	many	TRBJ2-3	TRBD1	CASRGQGTSTDTQYF	TGTGCCAGCAGAGGACAGGGCACTAGCACAGATACGCAGTATTTT
TRBV10-2	many	TRBJ2-1	TRBD1	CASTPGTGTGYNEQFF	TGCGCCAGCACCCCAGGCACCGGGACAGGATACAATGAGCAGTTCTTC
TRBV19	many	TRBJ1-6	NA	CASKKGTENYNSPLHF	TGTGCCAGTAAGAAAGGGACGGAAAATTATAATTCACCCCTCCACTTT
TRBV4-1	NA	TRBJ1-2	NA	CASSQEQSGLAGYTF	TGCGCCAGCAGCCAAGAACAATCAGGGTTGGCAGGCTACACCTTC
TRBV6-1	NA	TRBJ2-1	TRBD1	CASRRDRGTKGQFF	TGTGCCAGCAGACGGGACAGGGGGACAAAGGGACAGTTCTTC
TRBV12-3/TRBV12-4	many	TRBJ2-1	TRBD2	CASSLREGFNEQFF	TGTGCCAGCAGTTTGCGGGAGGGTTTTAATGAGCAGTTCTTC
TRBV19	many	TRBJ2-1	TRBD2	CASSRLAGGPDEQFF	TGTGCCAGTAGTAGACTAGCGGGAGGGCCGGATGAGCAGTTCTTC
TRBV30	many	TRBJ1-1	NA	CAWSVFWTDQNTEAFF	TGTGCCTGGAGTGTATTCTGGACAGACCAGAACACTGAAGCTTTCTTT
TRBV5-1	many	TRBJ1-4	NA	CASSLYATNEKLFF	TGCGCCAGCAGCCTTTATGCAACTAATGAAAAACTGTTTTTT
TRBV28	many	TRBJ1-2	TRBD1	CASRRQGTNYGYTF	TGTGCCAGCAGGCGACAGGGGACAAACTATGGCTACACCTTC
TRBV19	many	TRBJ2-7	TRBD1	CATRQGPPSYEQYF	TGTGCCACCAGACAGGGCCCACCTTCCTACGAGCAGTACTTC
TRBV6-6	few	TRBJ2-7	TRBD1	CASSYRGQVGEQYF	TGTGCCAGCAGTTACAGGGGACAGGTAGGCGAGCAGTACTTC
TRBV9	many	TRBJ2-7	TRBD2	CASSVVESSGRLVTYEQYF	TGTGCCAGCAGCGTAGTGGAAAGTAGCGGGAGGTTGGTAACCTACGAGCAGTACTTC
TRBV29-1	many	TRBJ1-3	NA	CSVDRDIAGNTIYF	TGCAGCGTTGACCGGGACATAGCTGGAAACACCATATATTTT
TRBV5-1	NA	TRBJ2-7	NA	CASSLAYHEQYF	TGCGCCAGCAGCTTGGCATACCACGAGCAGTACTTC
TRBV20-1	many	TRBJ2-7	NA	CSATAGTIRWEQYF	TGCAGTGCTACCGCCGGGACAATACGTTGGGAGCAGTACTTC
TRBV13	many	TRBJ2-7	NA	CASSSTKQGPYDEQYF	TGTGCCAGCAGCTCCACCAAACAGGGTCCGTATGACGAGCAGTACTTC
TRBV28	many	TRBJ2-3	TRBD1	CASSGQGPDTQYF	TGTGCCAGCAGCGGACAGGGGCCAGATACGCAGTATTTT
TRBV20-1	many	TRBJ1-1	TRBD1	CSAPGQGKTEAFF	TGCAGTGCTCCCGGACAGGGCAAGACCGAAGCTTTCTTT
TRBV6-2/TRBV6-3	NA	TRBJ2-7	TRBD2	CASCPQGTSELEQYF	TGTGCCAGCTGCCCGCAGGGGACTAGCGAACTCGAGCAGTACTTC
TRBV7-3	many	TRBJ2-1	NA	CASSLMGFRGINEQFF	TGTGCCAGCAGCTTAATGGGGTTTAGGGGTATCAATGAGCAGTTCTTC
TRBV10-1	NA	TRBJ2-1	TRBD2	CASSPSSGGGYNEQFF	TGCGCCAGCAGTCCCTCTAGCGGGGGTGGATACAATGAGCAGTTCTTC
TRBV7-9	once	TRBJ2-3	NA	CATGRSDTQYF	TGTGCCACCGGTCGGTCAGATACGCAGTATTTT
TRBV14	many	TRBJ2-7	TRBD1	CASSPGTGTYEQYF	TGTGCCAGCAGCCCCGGGACAGGGACGTACGAGCAGTACTTC
TRBV14	many	TRBJ1-2	NA	CASTTNRGLEGYTF	TGTGCCAGCACCACCAACCGAGGGCTGGAAGGCTACACCTTC